This is a list of T cell receptor beta chains from one sample in a study of a mutant IDH1 vaccine in newly diagnosed glioma. Profiled with immunoSEQ multiplex PCR; TCRdb holds only in-frame clones, not every one. The sample lists tens of thousands of clones, more than 70% occurring once. These TCRs are of unknown antigen specificity. The sample in question was PBMCs, obtained from a glioma patient whose treatment included an IDH1 peptide vaccine. These receptors originate from a man aged 18 to 35 with glioma. CDR3s leave out the opening cysteine and the closing phenylalanine or tryptophan. Fields, in order: V gene, CDR3 protein.

>TRBV5-5
ASSTLTGGNQPQH
>TRBV9
ASSVAGLAGGPGTQY
>TRBV4-2
ASSQGAPTGTVNYGYT
>TRBV12-5
ASAPTENYGYT
>TRBV4-2
ASSQEGRSVNTEAF
>TRBV2
ASSDPEEDPSSYEQY
>TRBV12-5
ASGLTGGLEKLF
>TRBV27
ASSLRGGGNEQF
>TRBV5-4
ASSTRGSYNSPLH
>TRBV6-1
ASGSGVPLEQY
>TRBV5-1
ASGQGRSGYT
>TRBV4-1
ASSQAPGGVYEQY
>TRBV7-2
ASSPEGVTGELF
>TRBV19
ASSIYRGTDTQY
>TRBV7-2
ASSLRTGSHEQY
>TRBV21-1
ASSVPGPQETQY
>TRBV27
ASSLGGGTEAF
>TRBV9
ASAQGRELYEKLF
>TRBV28
ASSLLTSGQETQY
>TRBV7-9
ASSGYRGLGPLQETQY
>TRBV30
AWSGGSSYEQY
>TRBV2
ASSDRGGETQY
>TRBV10-1
ASIPRGKNIQY
>TRBV13
ASSLGLAGGPIEQY
>TRBV25-1
ASSESREDGEEKLF
>TRBV29-1
SVEGRGYPGELF
>TRBV30
AHGREGETQY
>TRBV6-5
ASRRRDRANYGYT